The sequence of this T cell receptor beta chain was determined in a study of T cell clonotyping in hematopoietic cell transplantation. Overall study findings and caveats: No sorting was done, leaving CD4 and CD8 contributions mixed.

The assay was immunoSEQ multiplex PCR, and TCRdb's table has in-frame clones only and misses some. Found here are approximately 8,400 clones, about 88% of them singletons; the top ten hold more than 4%. As regards this clone: The antigen is unknown.

The CDR3 is 15 amino acids. Germline trimming cut 2 bases from V and 4 bases from J; bases unmatched to any gene: 5. Germline V lookup: CDR1 SGHAT, CDR2 FQNNGV. The receptor's source is a male patient aged 60 to 75 who had an allogeneic stem cell transplant from a related donor, so the T cells may come from the graft donor. Some clones in this sample may be carry-over from other donors' samples. This chain links TRBV11-2 with TRBJ2-7, with 10 bases that match TRBD2. The specimen comprised peripheral blood mononuclear cells, sampled at the time of graft-versus-host disease after allogeneic stem cell transplant. This CDR3 is CASSLFLAGVYEQYF. Written as DNA, the CDR3 is TGTGCCAGCAGCTTATTCCTAGCGGGGGTGTACGAGCAGTACTTC.